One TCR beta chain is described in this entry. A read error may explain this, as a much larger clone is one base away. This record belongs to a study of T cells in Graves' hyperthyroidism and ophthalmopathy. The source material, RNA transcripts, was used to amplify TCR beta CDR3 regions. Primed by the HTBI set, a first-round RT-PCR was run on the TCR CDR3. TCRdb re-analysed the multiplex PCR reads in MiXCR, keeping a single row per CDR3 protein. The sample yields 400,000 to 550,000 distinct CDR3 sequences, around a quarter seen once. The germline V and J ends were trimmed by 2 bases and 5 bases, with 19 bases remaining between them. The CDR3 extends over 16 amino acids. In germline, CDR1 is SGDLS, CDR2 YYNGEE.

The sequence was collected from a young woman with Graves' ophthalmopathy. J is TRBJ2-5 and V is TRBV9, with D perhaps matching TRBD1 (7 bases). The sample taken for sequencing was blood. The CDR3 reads CASSVGETPGGETQYF. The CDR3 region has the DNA TGTGCCAGCAGCGTGGGGGAAACTCCAGGGGGGGAGACCCAGTACTTC. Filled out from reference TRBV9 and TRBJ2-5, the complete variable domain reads DSGVTQTPKHLITATGQRVTLRCSPRSGDLSVYWYQQSLDQGLQFLIQYYNGEERAKGNILERFSAQQFPDLHSELNLSSLELGDSALYFCASSVGETPGGETQYFGPGTRLLVL.